The present entry profiles one T cell receptor (beta chain) with its context. The CDR3 consists of 15 residues. V was pared by 0 bases and J by 9 bases, with 7 bases of the junction left unmatched. CDR1 and CDR2 from the germline V gene are LGHNA and YNFKEQ. Clones were sequenced by immunoSEQ multiplex PCR, and TCRdb holds only the in-frame ones, with some missing. The table includes about 59,000 clones, approximately 93% detected once. These data come from a study of T cells in localized non-small cell lung cancer. The specimen was peripheral blood, collected before any cancer treatment. V usage is TRBV4-2 and J usage is TRBJ2-3; 9 positions agree with TRBD2. The TCR comes from a man aged 40 to 75 with stage I lung adenocarcinoma. CDR3 loop: CASSQDGLAGLTQYF. As DNA, the CDR3 is TGTGCCAGCAGCCAAGATGGCCTAGCGGGACTAACGCAGTATTTT.